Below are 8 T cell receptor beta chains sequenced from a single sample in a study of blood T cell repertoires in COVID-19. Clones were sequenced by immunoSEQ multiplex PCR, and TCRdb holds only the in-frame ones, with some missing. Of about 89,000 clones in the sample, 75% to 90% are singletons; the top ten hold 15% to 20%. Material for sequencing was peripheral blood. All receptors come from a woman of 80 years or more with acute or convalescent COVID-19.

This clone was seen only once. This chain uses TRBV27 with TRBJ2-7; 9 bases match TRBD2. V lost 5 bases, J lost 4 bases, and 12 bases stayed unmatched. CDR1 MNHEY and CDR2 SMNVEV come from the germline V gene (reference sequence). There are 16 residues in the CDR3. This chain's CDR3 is CASSPLLSGRLYEQYF. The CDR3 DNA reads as TGTGCCAGCAGTCCCCTGCTCAGCGGGAGGCTATACGAGCAGTACTTC.

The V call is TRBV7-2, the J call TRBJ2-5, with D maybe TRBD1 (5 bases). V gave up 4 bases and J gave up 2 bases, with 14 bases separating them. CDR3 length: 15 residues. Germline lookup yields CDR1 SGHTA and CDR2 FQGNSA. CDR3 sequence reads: CASSSQVGRQETQYF. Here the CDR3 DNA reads TGTGCCAGCAGCTCACAGGTGGGCCGACAAGAGACCCAGTACTTC.

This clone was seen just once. The CDR3 reads CTSSQPVWGGRGNQPQHF. Here the CDR3 DNA reads TGCACCAGCAGCCAACCTGTCTGGGGGGGCCGAGGGAATCAGCCCCAGCATTTT. This chain joins TRBV1 and TRBJ1-5. TRBV1 is deemed a pseudogene. This CDR3 has 18 residues.

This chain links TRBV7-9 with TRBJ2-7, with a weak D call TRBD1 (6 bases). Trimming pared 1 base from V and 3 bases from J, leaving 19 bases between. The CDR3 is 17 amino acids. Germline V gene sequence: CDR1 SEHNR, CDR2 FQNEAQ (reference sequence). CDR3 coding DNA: TGTGCCAGCAGCTTAGTGGGCAGGGGCATCACTGGCTACGAGCAGTACTTC. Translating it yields CASSLVGRGITGYEQYF.

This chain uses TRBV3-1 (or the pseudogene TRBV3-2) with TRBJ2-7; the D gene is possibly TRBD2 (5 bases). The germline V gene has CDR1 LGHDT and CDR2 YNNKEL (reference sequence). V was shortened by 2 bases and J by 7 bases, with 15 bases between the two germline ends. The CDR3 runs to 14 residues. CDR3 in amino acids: CASSQSAGVGEQYF. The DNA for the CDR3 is TGTGCCAGCAGCCAATCGGCCGGGGTAGGTGAGCAGTACTTC.

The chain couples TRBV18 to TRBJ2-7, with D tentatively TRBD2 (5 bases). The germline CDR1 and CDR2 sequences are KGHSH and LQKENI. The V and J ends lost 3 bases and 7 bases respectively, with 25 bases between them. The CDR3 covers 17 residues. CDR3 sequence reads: CASSPPLLSLATGEQYF. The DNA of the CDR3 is TGTGCCAGCTCACCTCCCCTCCTATCCCTAGCTACGGGGGAGCAGTACTTC.

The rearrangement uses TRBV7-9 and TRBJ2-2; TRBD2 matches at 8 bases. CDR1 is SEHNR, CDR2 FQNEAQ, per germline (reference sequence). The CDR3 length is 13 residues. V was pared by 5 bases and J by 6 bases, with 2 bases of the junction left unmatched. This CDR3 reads CASSPLAAGELFF. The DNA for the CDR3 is TGTGCCAGCAGCCCACTAGCGGCCGGGGAGCTGTTTTTT.

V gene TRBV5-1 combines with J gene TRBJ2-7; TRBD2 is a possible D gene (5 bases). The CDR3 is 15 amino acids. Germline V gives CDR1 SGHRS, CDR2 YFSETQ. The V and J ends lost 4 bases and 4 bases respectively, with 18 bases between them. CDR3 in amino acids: CASSPRGGRAYEQYF. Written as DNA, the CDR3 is TGCGCCAGCAGCCCACGGGGTGGGAGAGCTTACGAGCAGTACTTC.